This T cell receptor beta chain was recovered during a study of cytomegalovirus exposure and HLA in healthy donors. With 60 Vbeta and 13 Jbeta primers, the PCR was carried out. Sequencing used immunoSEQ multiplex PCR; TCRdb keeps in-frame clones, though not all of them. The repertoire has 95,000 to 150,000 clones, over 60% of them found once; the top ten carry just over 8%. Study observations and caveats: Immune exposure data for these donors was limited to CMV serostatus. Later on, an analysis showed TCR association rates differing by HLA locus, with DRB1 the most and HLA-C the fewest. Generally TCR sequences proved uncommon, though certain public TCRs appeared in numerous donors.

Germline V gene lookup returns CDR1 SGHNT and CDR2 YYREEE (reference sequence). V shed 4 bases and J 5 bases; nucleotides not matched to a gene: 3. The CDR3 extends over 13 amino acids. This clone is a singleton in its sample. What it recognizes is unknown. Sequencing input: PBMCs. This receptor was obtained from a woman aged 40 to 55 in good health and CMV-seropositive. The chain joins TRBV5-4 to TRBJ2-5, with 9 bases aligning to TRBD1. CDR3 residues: CASSAGQGETQYF. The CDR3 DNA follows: TGTGCCAGCAGCGCTGGACAGGGGGAGACCCAGTACTTC. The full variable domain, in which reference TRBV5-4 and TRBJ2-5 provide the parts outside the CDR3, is ETGVTQSPTHLIKTRGQQVTLRCSSQSGHNTVSWYQQALGQGPQFIFQYYREEENGRGNFPPRFSGLQFPNYSSELNVNALELDDSALYLCASSAGQGETQYFGPGTRLLVL.